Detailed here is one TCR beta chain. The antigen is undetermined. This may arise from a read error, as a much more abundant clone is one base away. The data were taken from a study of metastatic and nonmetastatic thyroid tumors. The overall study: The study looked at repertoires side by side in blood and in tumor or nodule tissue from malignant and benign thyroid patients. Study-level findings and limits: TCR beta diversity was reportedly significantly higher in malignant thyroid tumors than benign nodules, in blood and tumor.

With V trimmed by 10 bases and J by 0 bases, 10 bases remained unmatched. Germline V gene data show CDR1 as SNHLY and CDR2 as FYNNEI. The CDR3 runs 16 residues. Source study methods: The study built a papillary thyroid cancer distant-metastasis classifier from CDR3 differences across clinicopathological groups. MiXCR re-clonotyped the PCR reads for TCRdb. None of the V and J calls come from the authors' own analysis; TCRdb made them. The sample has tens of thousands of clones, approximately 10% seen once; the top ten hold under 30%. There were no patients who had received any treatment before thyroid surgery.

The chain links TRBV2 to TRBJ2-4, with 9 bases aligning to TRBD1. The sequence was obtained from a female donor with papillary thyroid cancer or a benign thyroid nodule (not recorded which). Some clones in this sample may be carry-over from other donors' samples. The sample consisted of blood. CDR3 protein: CAISNRGPLAKNIQYF. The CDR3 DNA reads TGTGCCATCAGCAACAGGGGGCCCCTAGCCAAAAACATTCAGTACTTC.